This T cell receptor beta chain was captured in a study of blood T cell repertoires in COVID-19. Study as a whole: T cells, B-cell-depleted T cells, or PBMCs provided the cDNA or gDNA that served as material.

The V and J ends lost 8 bases and 7 bases, in that order; junction bases with no gene match: 6. Germline V lookup: CDR1 SNHLY, CDR2 FYNNEI. The CDR3 loop spans 15 amino acids. The repertoire was sequenced with immunoSEQ multiplex PCR; TCRdb's copy has only in-frame clones and lacks some. Found here are some 97,000 clones, roughly 90% of them singletons; the top ten hold roughly 5%. This TCR was sampled from a man between 65 and 79 years old with acute or convalescent COVID-19. The sample comprised peripheral blood. The gene calls are TRBV2 and TRBJ1-6; 12 bases are shared with TRBD1. CDR3 DNA: TGTGCCAGCTCGGGACAGGGGGCGCAGAATTCACCCCTCCACTTT. Protein product: CASSGQGAQNSPLHF.